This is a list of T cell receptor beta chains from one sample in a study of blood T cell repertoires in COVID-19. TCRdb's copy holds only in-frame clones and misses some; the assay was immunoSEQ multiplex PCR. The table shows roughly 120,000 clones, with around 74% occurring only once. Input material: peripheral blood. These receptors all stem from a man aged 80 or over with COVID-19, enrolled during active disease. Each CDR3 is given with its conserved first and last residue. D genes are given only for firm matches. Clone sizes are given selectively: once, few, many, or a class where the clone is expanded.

cdr3_nt: TGTGCCAGCAGTTATCGGGCGGGCACTGGCCTCGGGACCCAGTACTTC
cdr3_aa: CASSYRAGTGLGTQYF
j_call: TRBJ2-5
clone_size: few
d_call: .
v_call: TRBV6-2/TRBV6-3

cdr3_nt: TGTGCCATCAGTGAGCCTACAGGGGGCGGCTACAATGAGCAGTTCTTC
cdr3_aa: CAISEPTGGGYNEQFF
j_call: TRBJ2-1
clone_size: .
d_call: TRBD1
v_call: TRBV10-3

cdr3_nt: TGTGCCAGCAGTTTGTCTAGCGCATCCTACAATGAGCAGTTCTTC
cdr3_aa: CASSLSSASYNEQFF
j_call: TRBJ2-1
clone_size: .
d_call: .
v_call: TRBV27

cdr3_nt: TGTGCCAGCAGTACGACAGATTATAGCAATCAGCCCCAGCATTTT
cdr3_aa: CASSTTDYSNQPQHF
j_call: TRBJ1-5
clone_size: .
d_call: .
v_call: TRBV6-5

cdr3_nt: TGTGCCAGCTCACCAAGCGAGATTAGGAACAATGAGCAGTTCTTC
cdr3_aa: CASSPSEIRNNEQFF
j_call: TRBJ2-1
clone_size: once
d_call: .
v_call: TRBV18

cdr3_nt: TGTGCCAGCAACTCGGGACAGGGAAGATCCGAGCAGTACTTC
cdr3_aa: CASNSGQGRSEQYF
j_call: TRBJ2-7
clone_size: once
d_call: TRBD1
v_call: TRBV6-5

cdr3_nt: TGTGCCAGCAGTTCGTACAAACCGGGACAAGTCTCCTATGGCTACACCTTC
cdr3_aa: CASSSYKPGQVSYGYTF
j_call: TRBJ1-2
clone_size: .
d_call: .
v_call: TRBV2

cdr3_nt: TGTGCCAGCACCCGTGGGGCCTCTTATGGCTACACCTTC
cdr3_aa: CASTRGASYGYTF
j_call: TRBJ1-2
clone_size: .
d_call: .
v_call: TRBV6-5

cdr3_nt: TGTGCCAGCCGGTCGCAGGGGACTAGCGCAAAAGAGCAGTTCTTC
cdr3_aa: CASRSQGTSAKEQFF
j_call: TRBJ2-1
clone_size: few
d_call: TRBD2
v_call: TRBV28

cdr3_nt: TGTGCCAGCAGGGTGGACAGGGCTTACACTGAAGCTTTCTTT
cdr3_aa: CASRVDRAYTEAFF
j_call: TRBJ1-1
clone_size: .
d_call: TRBD1
v_call: TRBV6-5

cdr3_nt: TGTGCCTGGAGTAGGGGACAGGGGGCATTGACTGAAGCTTTCTTT
cdr3_aa: CAWSRGQGALTEAFF
j_call: TRBJ1-1
clone_size: .
d_call: TRBD1
v_call: TRBV30

cdr3_nt: TGCGCCAGCAGCCAAGGACTAGCGGGTAGGGGTACCTACGAGCAGTACTTC
cdr3_aa: CASSQGLAGRGTYEQYF
j_call: TRBJ2-7
clone_size: few
d_call: TRBD2
v_call: TRBV4-1

cdr3_nt: TGTGCCAGCAGTTTATCCCCGACAGTTCATGGCTACACCTTC
cdr3_aa: CASSLSPTVHGYTF
j_call: TRBJ1-2
clone_size: .
d_call: .
v_call: TRBV27

cdr3_nt: TGCGCCAGCAGCTCCCGGACAGGAGCCTTCGCCAAAAACATTCAGTACTTC
cdr3_aa: CASSSRTGAFAKNIQYF
j_call: TRBJ2-4
clone_size: .
d_call: TRBD1
v_call: TRBV5-1

cdr3_nt: TGCGCCAGCAGGGTGGGACAGGATTATGGCTACACCTTC
cdr3_aa: CASRVGQDYGYTF
j_call: TRBJ1-2
clone_size: .
d_call: TRBD1
v_call: TRBV5-1

cdr3_nt: TGTGCCAGCTCACCACTAGGGACTAGCGGGAAGAATGAGCAGTTCTTC
cdr3_aa: CASSPLGTSGKNEQFF
j_call: TRBJ2-1
clone_size: few
d_call: TRBD2
v_call: TRBV18

cdr3_nt: TGTGCCACCAGTGATTTGTACAGGGGGCTCGGAGAGACCCAGTACTTC
cdr3_aa: CATSDLYRGLGETQYF
j_call: TRBJ2-5
clone_size: .
d_call: TRBD1
v_call: TRBV24-1

cdr3_nt: TGCGCCAGCAGCGCCCCTAGTACAGGGAACACTGAAGCTTTCTTT
cdr3_aa: CASSAPSTGNTEAFF
j_call: TRBJ1-1
clone_size: .
d_call: .
v_call: TRBV5-1

cdr3_nt: TGTGCCATCGGGGAGCAAATCTACGAGCAGTACTTC
cdr3_aa: CAIGEQIYEQYF
j_call: TRBJ2-7
clone_size: once
d_call: .
v_call: TRBV10-3

cdr3_nt: TGCAGCGCCCCGGGACAGGACGATACGCAGTATTTT
cdr3_aa: CSAPGQDDTQYF
j_call: TRBJ2-3
clone_size: .
d_call: TRBD1
v_call: TRBV29-1

cdr3_nt: TGTGCCACCAGCAGATCTGACAGCAGCTCCTATGGCTACACCTTC
cdr3_aa: CATSRSDSSSYGYTF
j_call: TRBJ1-2
clone_size: .
d_call: .
v_call: TRBV15

cdr3_nt: TGCGCCAGCAGCTTGACTAGCGGGAAAGTACACGAGCAGTACTTC
cdr3_aa: CASSLTSGKVHEQYF
j_call: TRBJ2-7
clone_size: once
d_call: TRBD2
v_call: TRBV5-1

cdr3_nt: TGTGCCAGCTCACCAGCACAGGCGGACACTGAAGCTTTCTTT
cdr3_aa: CASSPAQADTEAFF
j_call: TRBJ1-1
clone_size: .
d_call: .
v_call: TRBV18

cdr3_nt: TGTGCCAGCAGCCCCCGACTAGCGGGAGAGGAGACCCAGTACTTC
cdr3_aa: CASSPRLAGEETQYF
j_call: TRBJ2-5
clone_size: .
d_call: TRBD2
v_call: TRBV7-8

cdr3_nt: TGTGCCGCCGGGAGTATGGTCAATGAGCAGTTCTTC
cdr3_aa: CAAGSMVNEQFF
j_call: TRBJ2-1
clone_size: .
d_call: .
v_call: TRBV6-5

cdr3_nt: TGTGCCAGCACGACTAGCGGGAGGTTAGAAGAGACCCAGTACTTC
cdr3_aa: CASTTSGRLEETQYF
j_call: TRBJ2-5
clone_size: .
d_call: TRBD2
v_call: TRBV28

cdr3_nt: TGTGCCAGCAGCGTTCGACAGGGGGCCGCCACTGAAGCTTTCTTT
cdr3_aa: CASSVRQGAATEAFF
j_call: TRBJ1-1
clone_size: few
d_call: TRBD1
v_call: TRBV7-3

cdr3_nt: TGTGCCACCAGCAGAGACGGGAGGGTCGGGTCCTACAATGAGCAGTTCTTC
cdr3_aa: CATSRDGRVGSYNEQFF
j_call: TRBJ2-1
clone_size: .
d_call: TRBD2
v_call: TRBV15

cdr3_nt: TGTGCCACCAGTGAGGAACGACTAGGGACCCGTGAGCAGTTCTTC
cdr3_aa: CATSEERLGTREQFF
j_call: TRBJ2-1
clone_size: .
d_call: .
v_call: TRBV24-1

cdr3_nt: TGTGCCAGCAGCCACGAGACTAGGAGCTCCTACAATGAGCAGTTCTTC
cdr3_aa: CASSHETRSSYNEQFF
j_call: TRBJ2-1
clone_size: .
d_call: .
v_call: TRBV13

cdr3_nt: TGTGCCAGCAGCCCCTTCGGACAGACCTACAATGAGCAGTTCTTC
cdr3_aa: CASSPFGQTYNEQFF
j_call: TRBJ2-1
clone_size: few
d_call: .
v_call: TRBV4-2

cdr3_nt: TGTGCCAGCAGTTATCGGAACACTGAAGCTTTCTTT
cdr3_aa: CASSYRNTEAFF
j_call: TRBJ1-1
clone_size: .
d_call: .
v_call: TRBV6-5

cdr3_nt: TGTGCCAGTAGTATACAACAGTCCGGGGAGCTGTTTTTT
cdr3_aa: CASSIQQSGELFF
j_call: TRBJ2-2
clone_size: .
d_call: .
v_call: TRBV19

cdr3_nt: TGTGCCAGTAGTCCCTACCGGGACTTCTCCACTAGTAATTATGGTGAGCAGTTCTTC
cdr3_aa: CASSPYRDFSTSNYGEQFF
j_call: TRBJ2-1
clone_size: .
d_call: .
v_call: TRBV19

cdr3_nt: TGTGCCAGCAGCTTAGTGGCTGGCCTTGAAGCTTTCTTT
cdr3_aa: CASSLVAGLEAFF
j_call: TRBJ1-1
clone_size: .
d_call: .
v_call: TRBV7-8

cdr3_nt: TGTGCCAGCAGCCCAGCGGGCAGGGGGCTCGTCGGCTACACCTTC
cdr3_aa: CASSPAGRGLVGYTF
j_call: TRBJ1-2
clone_size: .
d_call: TRBD1
v_call: TRBV3-1/TRBV3-2

cdr3_nt: TGTGCCAGCAGCTTAAGAACCTCTGGGGCAGAAGGCTACACCTTC
cdr3_aa: CASSLRTSGAEGYTF
j_call: TRBJ1-2
clone_size: .
d_call: .
v_call: TRBV7-8

cdr3_nt: TGTGCCAGCAGTTCCAGACAGGGGGCGCGAGGGAAGACCAAAAACATTCAGTACTTC
cdr3_aa: CASSSRQGARGKTKNIQYF
j_call: TRBJ2-4
clone_size: .
d_call: TRBD1
v_call: TRBV28

cdr3_nt: TGTGCCAGCAGCAAAGGGACAGCGAACAATGAGCAGTTCTTC
cdr3_aa: CASSKGTANNEQFF
j_call: TRBJ2-1
clone_size: .
d_call: TRBD1
v_call: TRBV5-4

cdr3_nt: TGTGCCATCGGAGGACGGCAGAGCAATCAGCCCCAGCATTTT
cdr3_aa: CAIGGRQSNQPQHF
j_call: TRBJ1-5
clone_size: .
d_call: .
v_call: TRBV19

cdr3_nt: TGTGCCAGCAGTAATAGGGGGACACCCTTGGGCTACACCTTC
cdr3_aa: CASSNRGTPLGYTF
j_call: TRBJ1-2
clone_size: .
d_call: .
v_call: TRBV28

cdr3_nt: TGTGCCAGCAGCTTCAGACAGGGGAATTCACCCCTCCACTTT
cdr3_aa: CASSFRQGNSPLHF
j_call: TRBJ1-6
clone_size: .
d_call: TRBD1
v_call: TRBV11-2

cdr3_nt: TGTGCCAGCAGTTGGGGGCTGGGCAAAAACATTCAGTACTTC
cdr3_aa: CASSWGLGKNIQYF
j_call: TRBJ2-4
clone_size: .
d_call: .
v_call: TRBV28

cdr3_nt: TGTGCCAGCAGTCGGGGGACTGCTGGAAACACCATATATTTT
cdr3_aa: CASSRGTAGNTIYF
j_call: TRBJ1-3
clone_size: .
d_call: .
v_call: TRBV6-5

cdr3_nt: TGTGCCAGCACCACTAGCGGAAGGAACACCGGGGAGCTGTTTTTT
cdr3_aa: CASTTSGRNTGELFF
j_call: TRBJ2-2
clone_size: .
d_call: TRBD2
v_call: TRBV28

cdr3_nt: TGTGCCAGCAGTTACTTCTCGGGAGGTTCGTACGAGCAGTACTTC
cdr3_aa: CASSYFSGGSYEQYF
j_call: TRBJ2-7
clone_size: .
d_call: TRBD2
v_call: TRBV6-5